This is a list of T cell receptor beta chains from one sample in a study of control samples from healthy donors and cancer patients. Here immunoSEQ multiplex PCR was the method, and the copy in TCRdb shows in-frame clones only, minus some. The sample shows more than 85,000 clones, around 87% of them seen only once. The sequencing input was PBMCs. The origin of the receptors is an older woman with lung cancer. CDR3s include the opening cysteine and the closing phenylalanine or tryptophan. The order of the fields is clone size, J gene, CDR3 length, V gene, D gene, CDR3 DNA, CDR3 protein. D genes are given only for firm matches. Not all rows give a size; the values are once, few, many and, for expanded clones, a class.

clone size: once; J gene: TRBJ2-7; CDR3 length: 13; V gene: TRBV18; D gene: TRBD2; CDR3 DNA: TGTGCCAGCTCACCACCGCCGGGAGGCGAGCAGTACTTC; CDR3 protein: CASSPPPGGEQYF
clone size: NA; J gene: TRBJ1-3; CDR3 length: 15; V gene: TRBV6-5; D gene: TRBD1; CDR3 DNA: TGTGCCACCGGACAGGGATTAGGCGCTGGAAACACCATATATTTT; CDR3 protein: CATGQGLGAGNTIYF
clone size: NA; J gene: TRBJ2-2; CDR3 length: 15; V gene: TRBV7-8; D gene: NA; CDR3 DNA: TGTGCCAGCAAGTTGGTCCAGGCGAACACCGGGGAGCTGTTTTTT; CDR3 protein: CASKLVQANTGELFF
clone size: NA; J gene: TRBJ1-1; CDR3 length: 15; V gene: TRBV19; D gene: TRBD1; CDR3 DNA: TGTGCCAGTAGTTACATCGACAGGGAAGAGGCTAAAGCTTTCTTT; CDR3 protein: CASSYIDREEAKAFF
clone size: NA; J gene: TRBJ2-1; CDR3 length: 15; V gene: TRBV7-9; D gene: NA; CDR3 DNA: TGTGCCAGCAGCTTAGGGACTATCTCCTACAATGAGCAGTTCTTC; CDR3 protein: CASSLGTISYNEQFF
clone size: NA; J gene: TRBJ2-2; CDR3 length: 17; V gene: TRBV9; D gene: TRBD1; CDR3 DNA: TGTGCCAGCAGCACCACGACAGGGGGCACGAACACCGGGGAGCTGTTTTTT; CDR3 protein: CASSTTTGGTNTGELFF
clone size: NA; J gene: TRBJ1-1; CDR3 length: 15; V gene: TRBV11-1; D gene: TRBD1; CDR3 DNA: TGTGCCAGCAGCCCACCGGGACAGATGAACACTGAAGCTTTCTTT; CDR3 protein: CASSPPGQMNTEAFF
clone size: NA; J gene: TRBJ1-5; CDR3 length: 15; V gene: TRBV19; D gene: TRBD1; CDR3 DNA: TGTGCCAGTAGTACACCGGGACAGGGGGCTCAGCCCCAGCATTTT; CDR3 protein: CASSTPGQGAQPQHF
clone size: NA; J gene: TRBJ1-2; CDR3 length: 17; V gene: TRBV4-2; D gene: NA; CDR3 DNA: TGTGCCAGCAGCCAAGATCGTGGGATCCCAAGCCTCGGGGGCTACACCTTC; CDR3 protein: CASSQDRGIPSLGGYTF
clone size: NA; J gene: TRBJ2-2; CDR3 length: 16; V gene: TRBV15; D gene: TRBD1; CDR3 DNA: TGTGCCACCAGCAGGACAGGGGGCTCCCACACCGGGGAGCTGTTTTTT; CDR3 protein: CATSRTGGSHTGELFF
clone size: NA; J gene: TRBJ1-4; CDR3 length: 16; V gene: TRBV5-4; D gene: NA; CDR3 DNA: TGTGCCAGCAGCTTGGCGTCCGGTTCAACTAATGAAAAACTGTTTTTT; CDR3 protein: CASSLASGSTNEKLFF
clone size: NA; J gene: TRBJ1-1; CDR3 length: 14; V gene: TRBV7-9; D gene: NA; CDR3 DNA: TGTGCCAGCAGCTTAGGGACGGTGAACACTGAAGCTTTCTTT; CDR3 protein: CASSLGTVNTEAFF
clone size: NA; J gene: TRBJ2-2; CDR3 length: 18; V gene: TRBV7-8; D gene: TRBD1; CDR3 DNA: TGTGCCAGCAGCTTTTTCCTAGAATCAACAGGGGCCACCGGGGAGCTGTTTTTT; CDR3 protein: CASSFFLESTGATGELFF
clone size: NA; J gene: TRBJ1-2; CDR3 length: 15; V gene: TRBV11-2; D gene: TRBD1; CDR3 DNA: TGTGCCAGCAGCTTAGATTATGCAGGGGGCGGAGGCTACACCTTC; CDR3 protein: CASSLDYAGGGGYTF
clone size: NA; J gene: TRBJ2-1; CDR3 length: 12; V gene: TRBV3-1/TRBV3-2; D gene: NA; CDR3 DNA: TGTGCCAGCAGCCAAGGATTCTACGCGGAGTTCTTC; CDR3 protein: CASSQGFYAEFF
clone size: NA; J gene: TRBJ1-1; CDR3 length: 11; V gene: TRBV29-1; D gene: NA; CDR3 DNA: TGCAGCGCCGCGGGCCTCACTGAAGCTTTCTTT; CDR3 protein: CSAAGLTEAFF
clone size: NA; J gene: TRBJ1-3; CDR3 length: 16; V gene: TRBV5-1; D gene: NA; CDR3 DNA: TGCGCCAGCAGCTTCGACTTCCCGAGCTCTGGAAACACCATATATTTT; CDR3 protein: CASSFDFPSSGNTIYF
clone size: NA; J gene: TRBJ1-2; CDR3 length: 13; V gene: TRBV7-2; D gene: TRBD1; CDR3 DNA: TGTGCCAGCAGCGGGGACAGAGGATTGGGCTACACCTTC; CDR3 protein: CASSGDRGLGYTF
clone size: NA; J gene: TRBJ1-1; CDR3 length: 14; V gene: TRBV7-2; D gene: NA; CDR3 DNA: TGTGCCAGCAGCTCCACTACTATGAACACTGAAGCTTTCTTT; CDR3 protein: CASSSTTMNTEAFF
clone size: NA; J gene: TRBJ1-1; CDR3 length: 14; V gene: TRBV19; D gene: NA; CDR3 DNA: TGTGCCAGTAGTACGAAACCCCGGAACACTGAAGCTTTCTTT; CDR3 protein: CASSTKPRNTEAFF
clone size: NA; J gene: TRBJ2-5; CDR3 length: 14; V gene: TRBV15; D gene: TRBD1; CDR3 DNA: TGTGCCACCAGCAGGGACAGGGGTGGAGAGACCCAGTACTTC; CDR3 protein: CATSRDRGGETQYF
clone size: NA; J gene: TRBJ1-2; CDR3 length: 15; V gene: TRBV19; D gene: NA; CDR3 DNA: TGTGCCAGTAGTTCCACGGGGATCATTGCGGTCGGCTACACCTTC; CDR3 protein: CASSSTGIIAVGYTF
clone size: NA; J gene: TRBJ2-3; CDR3 length: 15; V gene: TRBV6-1; D gene: NA; CDR3 DNA: TGTGCCAGCAGTGAGCAGGGGGGAGGCACAGATACGCAGTATTTT; CDR3 protein: CASSEQGGGTDTQYF
clone size: NA; J gene: TRBJ1-2; CDR3 length: 14; V gene: TRBV3-1/TRBV3-2; D gene: TRBD1; CDR3 DNA: TGTGCCAGCAGCCAACCACCGGGACAGGGGTTCTACACCTTC; CDR3 protein: CASSQPPGQGFYTF
clone size: NA; J gene: TRBJ1-2; CDR3 length: 14; V gene: TRBV6-5; D gene: NA; CDR3 DNA: TGTGCCAGCACCGCGGGGGACACCGATAATGGCTACACCTTC; CDR3 protein: CASTAGDTDNGYTF
clone size: NA; J gene: TRBJ2-7; CDR3 length: 13; V gene: TRBV5-4; D gene: NA; CDR3 DNA: TGTGCCAGCAGCCAACAGCTGGGTTACGAGCAGTACTTC; CDR3 protein: CASSQQLGYEQYF
clone size: NA; J gene: TRBJ2-7; CDR3 length: 15; V gene: TRBV6-5; D gene: TRBD1; CDR3 DNA: TGTGCCAGCAGTTACTCGACAGGGGGCTCCTACGAGCAGTACTTC; CDR3 protein: CASSYSTGGSYEQYF
clone size: NA; J gene: TRBJ2-7; CDR3 length: 13; V gene: TRBV3-1/TRBV3-2; D gene: NA; CDR3 DNA: TGTGCCAGCAGCCAAGTTCCCAGGCACGAGCAGTACTTC; CDR3 protein: CASSQVPRHEQYF
clone size: NA; J gene: TRBJ2-2; CDR3 length: 18; V gene: TRBV12-5; D gene: NA; CDR3 DNA: TGTGCTAGTGGTTTTGGGCTGGCAAAGGCCCCGAACACCGGGGAGCTGTTTTTT; CDR3 protein: CASGFGLAKAPNTGELFF
clone size: NA; J gene: TRBJ1-1; CDR3 length: 14; V gene: TRBV6-5; D gene: TRBD1; CDR3 DNA: TGTGCCAGCATCCGGACAGGGCCGGGACCTGAAGCTTTCTTT; CDR3 protein: CASIRTGPGPEAFF
clone size: NA; J gene: TRBJ1-6; CDR3 length: 12; V gene: TRBV30; D gene: NA; CDR3 DNA: TGTGCCTGGAGTGAGGGAGGCTCACCCCTCCACTTT; CDR3 protein: CAWSEGGSPLHF
clone size: NA; J gene: TRBJ2-6; CDR3 length: 24; V gene: TRBV27; D gene: NA; CDR3 DNA: TGTGCCAGCAGTTTTCAATCGAGGGGACTTGGGTCCAGGGATGACCGCTCTGGGGCCAACGTCCTGACTTTC; CDR3 protein: CASSFQSRGLGSRDDRSGANVLTF
clone size: NA; J gene: TRBJ2-7; CDR3 length: 17; V gene: TRBV10-1; D gene: NA; CDR3 DNA: TGCGCCAGCAGTGAGTCTGGTATAGAAAAGGGGTTTGACGAGCAGTACTTC; CDR3 protein: CASSESGIEKGFDEQYF
clone size: NA; J gene: TRBJ2-5; CDR3 length: 16; V gene: TRBV5-1; D gene: NA; CDR3 DNA: TGCGCCAGCAGCACCATTGGGGGAGACGAGGGGGAGACCCAGTACTTC; CDR3 protein: CASSTIGGDEGETQYF
clone size: NA; J gene: TRBJ1-1; CDR3 length: 14; V gene: TRBV6-5; D gene: TRBD1; CDR3 DNA: TGTGCCAGCAGATTGACAGGGGGCCCACCTGAAGCTTTCTTT; CDR3 protein: CASRLTGGPPEAFF
clone size: NA; J gene: TRBJ2-2; CDR3 length: 17; V gene: TRBV6-2/TRBV6-3; D gene: TRBD1; CDR3 DNA: TGTGCCAGCAGTTACCCACAGGGGGCGCCGGACACCGGGGAGCTGTTTTTT; CDR3 protein: CASSYPQGAPDTGELFF
clone size: NA; J gene: TRBJ1-5; CDR3 length: 17; V gene: TRBV6-1; D gene: NA; CDR3 DNA: TGTGCCAGCAGTGAAAGGGATTTCCTTTATAGCAATCAGCCCCAGCATTTT; CDR3 protein: CASSERDFLYSNQPQHF
clone size: NA; J gene: TRBJ1-1; CDR3 length: 13; V gene: TRBV19; D gene: NA; CDR3 DNA: TGTGCCAGCCTCTCGGATCGGAACACTGAAGCTTTCTTT; CDR3 protein: CASLSDRNTEAFF
clone size: NA; J gene: TRBJ2-3; CDR3 length: 16; V gene: TRBV7-3; D gene: NA; CDR3 DNA: TGTGCCAGCAGCTTAAATGGGGGGGCTGGCGCAGATACGCAGTATTTT; CDR3 protein: CASSLNGGAGADTQYF
clone size: NA; J gene: TRBJ1-1; CDR3 length: 13; V gene: TRBV7-8; D gene: NA; CDR3 DNA: TGTGCCAGCAGCCCTGGACAACTAAATGAAGCTTTCTTT; CDR3 protein: CASSPGQLNEAFF
clone size: NA; J gene: TRBJ2-6; CDR3 length: 18; V gene: TRBV5-1; D gene: NA; CDR3 DNA: TGCGCCAGCAGCCAAAGGACAGCCCTCTTTTCTGGGGCCAACGTCCTGACTTTC; CDR3 protein: CASSQRTALFSGANVLTF
clone size: NA; J gene: TRBJ2-2; CDR3 length: 15; V gene: TRBV7-2; D gene: NA; CDR3 DNA: TGTGCCAGCAGCTGGTGGGGGGGCAACACCGGGGAGCTGTTTTTT; CDR3 protein: CASSWWGGNTGELFF
clone size: NA; J gene: TRBJ2-3; CDR3 length: 16; V gene: TRBV4-3; D gene: NA; CDR3 DNA: TGCGCCAGCAGCCAAGTGGGGGCGGGGAGCACAGATACGCAGTATTTT; CDR3 protein: CASSQVGAGSTDTQYF
clone size: NA; J gene: TRBJ2-1; CDR3 length: 15; V gene: TRBV2; D gene: TRBD2; CDR3 DNA: TGTGCCAGCAGAGTGGGACTAGCGGGAGAATCTGAGCAGTTCTTC; CDR3 protein: CASRVGLAGESEQFF
clone size: NA; J gene: TRBJ1-3; CDR3 length: 17; V gene: TRBV19; D gene: NA; CDR3 DNA: TGTGCCAGTAGTTACTTCCCCCAGGGTTCCTCTGGAAACACCATATATTTT; CDR3 protein: CASSYFPQGSSGNTIYF
clone size: NA; J gene: TRBJ2-6; CDR3 length: 16; V gene: TRBV2; D gene: NA; CDR3 DNA: TGTGCCAGCAGCCGGGACTTAAGCTCTGGGGCCAACGTCCTGACTTTC; CDR3 protein: CASSRDLSSGANVLTF
clone size: NA; J gene: TRBJ2-5; CDR3 length: 14; V gene: TRBV7-9; D gene: NA; CDR3 DNA: TGTGCCAGCAGCCTTTACCGGGACTCGGAGACCCAGTACTTC; CDR3 protein: CASSLYRDSETQYF
clone size: once; J gene: TRBJ2-3; CDR3 length: 13; V gene: TRBV6-5; D gene: TRBD2; CDR3 DNA: TGTGCCAGCAGACTAGCGGTCACAGATACGCAGTATTTT; CDR3 protein: CASRLAVTDTQYF